Below, one TCR beta chain is given with its context. The sample comes from a study of blood T cell repertoires in COVID-19. Whole-study context: The study drew acute and convalescent COVID-19 samples from the United States, Italy and Spain.

Generated by immunoSEQ multiplex PCR, the TCRdb table keeps only in-frame clones and is missing some. Of approximately 250,000 clones in the sample, approximately 90% were seen once. The V and J ends lost 3 bases and 3 bases, in that order; junction bases with no gene match: 10. The CDR3 contains 16 residues. CDR1 is PRHDT, CDR2 FYEKMQ, per germline (reference sequence). The sequenced sample consisted of PBMCs or T cells enriched from blood (not recorded which). V gene TRBV13 combines with J gene TRBJ1-1, with 7 nucleotides matching TRBD1. This receptor was taken from a woman aged 40 to 49 with acute COVID-19. The CDR3 is CASSFGQESWYTEAFF. The CDR3 region has the DNA TGTGCCAGCAGCTTCGGACAGGAATCTTGGTACACTGAAGCTTTCTTT.